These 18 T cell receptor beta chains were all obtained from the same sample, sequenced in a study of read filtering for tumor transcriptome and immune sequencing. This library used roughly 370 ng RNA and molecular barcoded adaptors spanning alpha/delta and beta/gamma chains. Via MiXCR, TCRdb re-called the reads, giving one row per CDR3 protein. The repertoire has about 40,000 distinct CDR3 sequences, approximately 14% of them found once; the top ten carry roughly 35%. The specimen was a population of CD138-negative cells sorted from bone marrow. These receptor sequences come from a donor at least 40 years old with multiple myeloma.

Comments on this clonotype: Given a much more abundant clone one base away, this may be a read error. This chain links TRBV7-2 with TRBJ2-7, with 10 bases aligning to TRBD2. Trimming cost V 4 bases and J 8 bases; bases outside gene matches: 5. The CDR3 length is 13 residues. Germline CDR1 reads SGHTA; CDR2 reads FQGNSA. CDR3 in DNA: TGTGCCAGCAGCTCTAGCGGGAGTTACAAGCAGTACTTC. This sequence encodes CASSSSGSYKQYF.

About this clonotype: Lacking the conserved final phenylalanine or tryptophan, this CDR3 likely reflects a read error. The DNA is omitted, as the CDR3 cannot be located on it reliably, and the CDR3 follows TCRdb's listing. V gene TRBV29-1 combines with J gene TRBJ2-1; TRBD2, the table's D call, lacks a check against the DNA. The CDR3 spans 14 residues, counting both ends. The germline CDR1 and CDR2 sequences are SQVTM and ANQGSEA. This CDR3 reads CSVGRTSGQMAQLS.

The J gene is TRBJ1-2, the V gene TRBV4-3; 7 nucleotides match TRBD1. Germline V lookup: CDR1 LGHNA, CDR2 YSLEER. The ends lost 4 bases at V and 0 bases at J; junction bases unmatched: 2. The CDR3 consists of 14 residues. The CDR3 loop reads CASSRDRANYGYTF. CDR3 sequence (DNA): TGCGCCAGCAGCCGGGACAGAGCTAACTATGGCTACACCTTC.

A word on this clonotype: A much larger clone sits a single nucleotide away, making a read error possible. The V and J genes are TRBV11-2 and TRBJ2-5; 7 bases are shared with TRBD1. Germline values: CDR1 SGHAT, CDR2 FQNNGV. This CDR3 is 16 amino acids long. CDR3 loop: CTSSSARTGRQETQYF. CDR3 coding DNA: TGTACCAGCAGCTCCGCCCGGACAGGTCGTCAAGAGACCCAGTACTTC.

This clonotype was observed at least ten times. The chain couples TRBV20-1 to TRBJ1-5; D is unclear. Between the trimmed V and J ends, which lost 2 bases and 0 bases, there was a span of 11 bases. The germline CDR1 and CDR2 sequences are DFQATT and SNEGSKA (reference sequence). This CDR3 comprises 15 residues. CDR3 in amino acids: CSARSSIDSNQPQHF. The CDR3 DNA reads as TGCAGTGCTAGATCTAGCATTGATAGCAATCAGCCCCAGCATTTT.

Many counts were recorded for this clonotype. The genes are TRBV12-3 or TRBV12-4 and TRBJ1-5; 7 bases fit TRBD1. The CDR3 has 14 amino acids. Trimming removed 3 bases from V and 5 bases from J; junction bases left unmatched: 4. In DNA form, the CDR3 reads TGTGCCAGCAGTTTGGGGACAGCTTATCAGCCCCAGCATTTT. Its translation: CASSLGTAYQPQHF.

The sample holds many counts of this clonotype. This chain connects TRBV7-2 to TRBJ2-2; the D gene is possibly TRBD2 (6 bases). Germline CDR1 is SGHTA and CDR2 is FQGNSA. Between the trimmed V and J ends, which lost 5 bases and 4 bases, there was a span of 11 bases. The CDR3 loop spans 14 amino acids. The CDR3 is CASSAGTSTGELFF. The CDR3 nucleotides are TGTGCCAGCAGCGCTGGGACTTCCACCGGGGAGCTGTTTTTT. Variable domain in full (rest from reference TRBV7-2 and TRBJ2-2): GAGVSQSPSNKVTEKGKDVELRCDPISGHTALYWYRQSLGQGLEFLIYFQGNSAPDKSGLPSDRFSAERTGGSVSTLTIQRTQQEDSAVYLCASSAGTSTGELFFGEGSRLTVL.

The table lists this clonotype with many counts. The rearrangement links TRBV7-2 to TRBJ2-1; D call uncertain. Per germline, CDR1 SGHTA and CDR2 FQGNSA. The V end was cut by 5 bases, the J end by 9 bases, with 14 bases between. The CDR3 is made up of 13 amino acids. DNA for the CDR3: TGTGCCAGCAGCCCCCCCCCCCACAGTGAGCAGTTCTTC. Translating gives CASSPPPHSEQFF.

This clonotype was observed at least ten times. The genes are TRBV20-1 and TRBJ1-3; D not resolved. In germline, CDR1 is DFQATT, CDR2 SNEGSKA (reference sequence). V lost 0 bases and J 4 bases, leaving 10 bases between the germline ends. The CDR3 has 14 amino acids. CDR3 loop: CSARDASSGNTIYF. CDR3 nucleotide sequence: TGCAGTGCTAGAGATGCGAGTTCCGGAAACACCATATATTTT.

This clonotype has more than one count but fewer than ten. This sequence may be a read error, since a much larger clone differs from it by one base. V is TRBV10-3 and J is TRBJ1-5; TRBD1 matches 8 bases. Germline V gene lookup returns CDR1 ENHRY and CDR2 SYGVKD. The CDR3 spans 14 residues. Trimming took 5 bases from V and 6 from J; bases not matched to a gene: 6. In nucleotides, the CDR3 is TGTGCCATCAGTCCGGACAGGGTCAGTCAGCCCCAGCATTTT. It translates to CAISPDRVSQPQHF.

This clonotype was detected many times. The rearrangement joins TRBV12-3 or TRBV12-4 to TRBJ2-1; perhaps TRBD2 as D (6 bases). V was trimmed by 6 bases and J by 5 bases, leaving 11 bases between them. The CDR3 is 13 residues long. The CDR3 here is CASRGGSDNEQFF. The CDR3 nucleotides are TGTGCCAGCAGGGGGGGTTCGGACAATGAGCAGTTCTTC.

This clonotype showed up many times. Written as DNA, the CDR3 is TGTGCCAGCAGCACCTACAGGGGGAAGTACTACAATGAGCAGTTCTTC. The encoded protein is CASSTYRGKYYNEQFF. V and J are TRBV11-2 and TRBJ2-1, with TRBD1 matching 8 bases. The CDR3 is made up of 16 amino acids. The germline CDR1 and CDR2 sequences are SGHAT and FQNNGV. J lost 3 bases, V lost 5 bases, and 9 bases had no gene match.

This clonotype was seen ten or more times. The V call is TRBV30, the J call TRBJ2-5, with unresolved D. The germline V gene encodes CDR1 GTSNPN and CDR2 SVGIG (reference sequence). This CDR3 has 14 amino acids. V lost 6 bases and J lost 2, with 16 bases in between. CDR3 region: CACYGEGFQETQYF. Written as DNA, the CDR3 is TGTGCCTGCTACGGCGAAGGCTTTCAAGAGACCCAGTACTTC.

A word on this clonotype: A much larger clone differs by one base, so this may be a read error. CDR3 DNA: TGTGCCAGCAGTCCGCCACAGAACGCCGGGGAGCTGTTTTTT. Translated: CASSPPQNAGELFF. The genes are TRBV28 and TRBJ2-2; D remains unclear. The V gene's germline CDR1 is MDHEN and CDR2 SYDVKM. CDR3 length: 14 amino acids.

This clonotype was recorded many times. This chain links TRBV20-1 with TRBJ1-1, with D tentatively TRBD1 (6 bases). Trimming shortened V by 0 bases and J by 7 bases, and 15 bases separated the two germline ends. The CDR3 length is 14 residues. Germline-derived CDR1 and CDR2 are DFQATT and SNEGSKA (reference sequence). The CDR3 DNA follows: TGCAGTGCTAGAGACCCACGGGGGGGCAGTGAAGCTTTCTTT. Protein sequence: CSARDPRGGSEAFF.

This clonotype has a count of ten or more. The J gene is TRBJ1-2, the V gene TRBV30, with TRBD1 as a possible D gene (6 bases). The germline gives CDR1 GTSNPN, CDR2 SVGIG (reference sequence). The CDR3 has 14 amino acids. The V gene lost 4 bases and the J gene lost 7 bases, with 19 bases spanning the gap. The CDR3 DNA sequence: TGTGCCTGGATGAAGCAGGGGTCGCTCCGTGGCTACACCTTC. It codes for CAWMKQGSLRGYTF.

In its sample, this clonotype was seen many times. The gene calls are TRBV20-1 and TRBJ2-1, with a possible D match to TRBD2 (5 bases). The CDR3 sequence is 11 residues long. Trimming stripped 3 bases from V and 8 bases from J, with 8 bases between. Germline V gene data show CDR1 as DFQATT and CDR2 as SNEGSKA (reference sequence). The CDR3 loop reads CSASGIDEQFF. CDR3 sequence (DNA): TGCAGTGCTAGCGGGATTGATGAGCAGTTCTTC.

The CDR3 reads CASSLWLALWGNEQFF. As DNA, the CDR3 is TGTGCCAGCAGTTTATGGCTAGCCTTATGGGGCAATGAGCAGTTCTTC. The chain is built from TRBV12-3 or TRBV12-4 and TRBJ2-1, with a possible D match to TRBD2 (5 bases). V gave up 2 bases and J gave up 6 bases, with 17 bases separating them. CDR3 size: 16 residues.